Listed here are 31 T cell receptor beta chains from one sample, sequenced in a study of T cell clonotyping in hematopoietic cell transplantation (dated by TCRdb to the early 2020s). Library generation was performed with the immunoSEQ multiplex PCR assay. This immuneACCESS table, as held by TCRdb, lists in-frame sequences with V and J called but not all clones. Of the missing ones, under half trace to an unresolved V gene in checked studies; the others have no known cause. The sample has fewer than 50,000 clones on record, 94% of them singletons. The top ten hold more than 0.7% of the sample. Sequenced sample: peripheral blood mononuclear cells. These receptors originate from a woman aged 45-65 years in good health. Some clones in this sample may be carry-over from other donors' samples.

The chain couples TRBV7-3 to TRBJ1-1, with 7 bases that match TRBD1. CDR3 length: 16 amino acids. Germline lookup yields CDR1 SGHTA and CDR2 FQGTGA. Germline trimming cut 5 bases from V and 1 base from J; bases unmatched to any gene: 10. CDR3 residues: CASSLLLWTGNTEAFF. As DNA, the CDR3 is TGTGCCAGCAGCCTCCTCCTTTGGACAGGGAACACTGAAGCTTTCTTT.

This clone was seen only once. The chain links TRBV19 to TRBJ1-5; TRBD1 is a possible D gene (5 bases). V was trimmed by 3 bases and J by 4 bases, leaving 13 bases between them. Germline lookup yields CDR1 LNHDA and CDR2 SQIVND (reference sequence). The length of the CDR3 is 15 residues. This chain's CDR3 is CASSMGQDRNQPQHF. CDR3 coding DNA: TGTGCCAGTAGTATGGGGCAAGATAGAAATCAGCCCCAGCATTTT.

This chain uses TRBV7-3 with TRBJ2-5; the D is unclear. This CDR3 is built from 13 residues. Germline V gives CDR1 SGHTA, CDR2 FQGTGA. V dropped 4 bases and J dropped 2 bases, with 8 bases sitting between them. CDR3 nucleotides: TGTGCCAGCAGCTCCGGATTACAAGAGACCCAGTACTTC. Its protein product is CASSSGLQETQYF. The full variable domain, its missing parts supplied by reference TRBV7-3 and TRBJ2-5, is GAGVSQTPSNKVTEKGKYVELRCDPISGHTALYWYRQSLGQGPEFLIYFQGTGAADDSGLPNDRFFAVRPEGSVSTLKIQRTERGDSAVYLCASSSGLQETQYFGPGTRLLVL.

This clone appeared once. This sequence joins TRBV7-2 and TRBJ1-4; possible D gene TRBD1, 5 bases. The V gene lost 2 bases and the J gene lost 8 bases, with 12 bases spanning the gap. CDR1 is SGHTA, CDR2 FQGNSA, per germline. The CDR3 is 14 residues long. For the CDR3, the DNA is TGTGCCAGCAGCTTAAATCAGGGAGGCGAAAAACTGTTTTTT. Protein product: CASSLNQGGEKLFF.

The V gene is TRBV5-8, the J gene TRBJ1-1, with D unresolved. The CDR3 spans 12 residues. Trimming pared 0 bases from V and 8 bases from J, leaving 8 bases between. Germline V CDR1 and CDR2: SGHTS, YDEGEE. CDR3 sequence: CASSLGEFEAFF. CDR3 sequence (DNA): TGTGCCAGCAGCTTGGGGGAATTCGAAGCTTTCTTT.

V and J are TRBV4-3 and TRBJ1-5; no clear D gene. The V end lost 0 bases, the J end lost 2 bases, and 11 bases lay between the germline ends. CDR1 LGHNA and CDR2 YSLEER come from the germline V gene. The CDR3 has 16 residues. CDR3: CASSQDNTFGNQPQHF. CDR3 bases: TGCGCCAGCAGCCAAGATAACACATTTGGCAATCAGCCCCAGCATTTT.

CDR3 loop: CASSLAGGGHGYTF. The CDR3 DNA is TGTGCCAGCAGCTTAGCCGGAGGGGGGCATGGCTACACCTTC. The chain joins TRBV7-2 to TRBJ1-2; TRBD1 is a possible D gene (6 bases). This CDR3 has 14 residues. CDR1 SGHTA and CDR2 FQGNSA come from the germline V gene. Deletions cut 0 bases from V and 6 bases from J, with 11 bases between.

In DNA, the CDR3 is TGTGCTTCCCGGGACAGGGCCTACAATGAGCAGTTCTTC. Protein sequence: CASRDRAYNEQFF. This sequence joins TRBV6-1 and TRBJ2-1, with TRBD1 matching 9 bases. CDR3 length: 13 residues. The germline gives CDR1 MNHNS, CDR2 SASEGT.

The chain uses TRBV4-3 and TRBJ1-3; possible D gene TRBD1, 5 bases. The length of the CDR3 is 16 residues. V shed 1 base and J shed 0 bases, with 10 bases lying between them. Germline-derived CDR1 and CDR2 are LGHNA and YSLEER. In DNA form, the CDR3 reads TGCGCCAGCAGCCAAGTTGACAGCTTCTCTGGAAACACCATATATTTT. The encoded protein is CASSQVDSFSGNTIYF.

V usage is TRBV27 and J usage is TRBJ1-2; the D is unclear. Germline V lookup: CDR1 MNHEY, CDR2 SMNVEV (reference sequence). There are 12 residues in the CDR3. The V end lost 2 bases, the J end lost 4 bases, and 5 bases lay between the germline ends. In DNA form, the CDR3 reads TGTGCCAGCAGTTTAGAGGGCTATGGCTACACCTTC. Its translation is CASSLEGYGYTF.

This chain uses TRBV19 with TRBJ1-2; D perhaps matches TRBD1 (6 bases). The CDR3 runs to 14 residues. Between the trimmed V and J ends, which lost 3 bases and 2 bases, there was a span of 10 bases. Germline V gene sequence: CDR1 LNHDA, CDR2 SQIVND (reference sequence). CDR3 DNA sequence: TGTGCCAGTAGTATCGGGGGGGCCAACTATGGCTACACCTTC. Its protein product is CASSIGGANYGYTF.

In its sample, this clone was seen once. The rearrangement joins TRBV28 to TRBJ2-5, with D maybe TRBD2 (6 bases). CDR3 size: 14 residues. Trimming removed 6 bases at V and 3 bases at J, with 14 bases between. Germline lookup yields CDR1 MDHEN and CDR2 SYDVKM. The CDR3 protein is CASSLGGVEETQYF. DNA for the CDR3: TGTGCCAGCAGCCTAGGCGGGGTGGAAGAGACCCAGTACTTC.

The chain employs TRBV28 and TRBJ1-5; D possibly corresponds to TRBD1 (5 bases). Germline values: CDR1 MDHEN, CDR2 SYDVKM. The CDR3 spans 14 residues. V shed 5 bases and J shed 5 bases, with 13 bases lying between them. CDR3 in amino acids: CASSPQLGDQPQHF. DNA for the CDR3: TGTGCCAGCAGTCCACAACTAGGGGATCAGCCCCAGCATTTT. Full variable domain (rest looked up from reference TRBV28 and TRBJ1-5): DVKVTQSSRYLVKRTGEKVFLECVQDMDHENMFWYRQDPGLGLRLIYFSYDVKMKEKGDIPEGYSVSREKKERFSLILESASTNQTSMYLCASSPQLGDQPQHFGDGTRLSIL.

The chain joins TRBV5-1 to TRBJ1-5, with unresolved D. Trimming took 1 base from V and 6 from J, leaving 8 bases between them. Germline CDR1 SGHRS, CDR2 YFSETQ. The CDR3 sequence is 13 residues long. The CDR3 nucleotides read TGCGCCAGCAGCTTGATATCCGGTCAGCCCCAGCATTTT. This translates into CASSLISGQPQHF.

This clone occurred once. V and J are TRBV7-3 and TRBJ1-1; D possibly corresponds to TRBD1 (6 bases). The ends were cut back, 4 bases at V and 4 bases at J, with 10 bases in the middle. The germline CDR1 and CDR2 sequences are SGHTA and FQGTGA. The CDR3 covers 13 residues. The CDR3 loop reads CASSSVQGTEAFF. CDR3 coding DNA: TGTGCCAGCAGCTCCGTACAGGGCACTGAAGCTTTCTTT.

This clone came up once. This chain uses TRBV10-3 with TRBJ2-3, with TRBD1 matching 7 bases. This CDR3 contains 18 residues. Germline CDR1 is ENHRY and CDR2 is SYGVKD. The V and J ends lost 0 bases and 4 bases, in that order; junction bases with no gene match: 13. The CDR3 protein is CAISESRSTGVVADTQYF. CDR3 nucleotide sequence: TGTGCCATCAGTGAGTCGAGGTCCACAGGGGTAGTCGCAGATACGCAGTATTTT.

The chain couples TRBV5-1 to TRBJ2-3, with 12 bases identical to TRBD2. The CDR3 has 16 residues. With V trimmed by 4 bases and J by 3 bases, 6 bases remained unmatched. Germline CDR1 reads SGHRS; CDR2 reads YFSETQ. CDR3 region: CASSPRTSGTTDTQYF. Here the CDR3 DNA reads TGCGCCAGCAGCCCTCGGACTAGCGGGACGACAGATACGCAGTATTTT.

The J gene is TRBJ2-5, the V gene TRBV29-1; TRBD2 matches 10 bases. The germline V gene has CDR1 SQVTM and CDR2 ANQGSEA. This CDR3 region has 12 residues. Trimming took 7 bases from V and 5 from J; bases not matched to a gene: 4. CDR3 nucleotide sequence: TGCAGCGGCGCTAGCGGGGGTGAGACCCAGTACTTC. Translation: CSGASGGETQYF.

The rearrangement uses TRBV2 and TRBJ1-2; TRBD1 agrees at 7 bases. Germline CDR1 and CDR2: SNHLY and FYNNEI. The CDR3 is 15 amino acids. V lost 10 bases to trimming and J lost 5 bases; unmatched junction nucleotides: 16. The CDR3 DNA follows: TGTGCCACCTTGGAGGGGGCTCGCCTAGAGTATGGCTACACCTTC. Amino acids: CATLEGARLEYGYTF.

The chain links TRBV29-1 to TRBJ1-4, with 11 bases lining up with TRBD1. Germline V CDR1 and CDR2: SQVTM, ANQGSEA. The ends lost 7 bases at V and 6 bases at J; junction bases unmatched: 4. CDR3 length equals 13 residues. The CDR3 coding sequence is TGCAGCGGAGGACAGGGGGCAGATGAAAAACTGTTTTTT. Amino acid sequence: CSGGQGADEKLFF.

The chain carries TRBV25-1 and TRBJ1-6, with D unclear. This CDR3 comprises 13 residues. V was shortened by 8 bases and J by 3 bases, with 8 bases between the two germline ends. The germline CDR1 and CDR2 sequences are MGHDK and SYGVNS. The CDR3, as DNA: TGTGCCAGCCAGGTGGGCTATAATTCACCCCTCCACTTT. This encodes CASQVGYNSPLHF.

V and J are TRBV7-2 and TRBJ1-1; possible D gene TRBD1, 6 bases. This CDR3 has 11 amino acids. Trimming removed 6 bases from V and 6 bases from J, with 8 bases in between. Germline V gives CDR1 SGHTA, CDR2 FQGNSA. The chain's CDR3 is CASRGGPEAFF. The CDR3 coding sequence is TGTGCCAGCAGAGGGGGTCCTGAAGCTTTCTTT.

This chain uses TRBV5-8 with TRBJ2-7, with 7 bases identical to TRBD1. CDR3 length: 14 residues. V shed 0 bases and J 2 bases; nucleotides not matched to a gene: 2. Germline CDR1 reads SGHTS; CDR2 reads YDEGEE. CDR3 sequence reads: CASSLEGATYEQYF. In DNA, the CDR3 is TGTGCCAGCAGCTTGGAGGGGGCGACCTACGAGCAGTACTTC.

In this sample, this clone turned up once. The chain joins TRBV28 to TRBJ1-1; unclear D gene. This CDR3 has 12 residues. Germline V gives CDR1 MDHEN, CDR2 SYDVKM. V shed 6 bases and J shed 4 bases, with 9 bases lying between them. The CDR3 loop reads CASSPRATEAFF. The CDR3 DNA reads TGTGCCAGCAGCCCTAGGGCCACTGAAGCTTTCTTT.

This chain connects TRBV5-8 to TRBJ2-2; no clear D gene. This CDR3 region has 11 residues. Germline values: CDR1 SGHTS, CDR2 YDEGEE. With 6 bases removed from V and 7 bases from J, the gap between germline ends came to 7 bases. The CDR3 spells CASNLHGELFF. In DNA, the CDR3 is TGTGCCAGCAACCTACACGGGGAGCTGTTTTTT. Full variable domain (outside the CDR3, taken from reference TRBV5-8 and TRBJ2-2): EAGVTQSPTHLIKTRGQQATLRCSPISGHTSVYWYQQALGLGLQFLLWYDEGEERNRGNFPPRFSGRQFPNYSSELNVNALELEDSALYLCASNLHGELFFGEGSRLTVL.

The rearrangement joins TRBV7-2 to TRBJ2-5; D remains ambiguous. The CDR3 has 14 residues. CDR1 is SGHTA, CDR2 FQGNSA, per germline. V gave up 4 bases and J gave up 0 bases, with 9 bases separating them. Written as DNA, the CDR3 is TGTGCCAGCAGCTCTACGGTCTACCAAGAGACCCAGTACTTC. Translation: CASSSTVYQETQYF.

The chain uses TRBV10-3 and TRBJ1-1, with 7 bases aligning to TRBD1. Germline V lookup: CDR1 ENHRY, CDR2 SYGVKD. After removal of 6 bases from V and 6 bases from J, the junction contained 10 bases not matched to a gene. The CDR3 is 14 amino acids. The CDR3 DNA follows: TGTGCCATCAGACGTAGGGGGCAAGACGCTGAAGCTTTCTTT. This encodes CAIRRRGQDAEAFF.

The chain employs TRBV28 and TRBJ1-3, with 9 positions matching TRBD1. This CDR3 is built from 15 residues. V dropped 6 bases and J dropped 0; count of bases not matched to a gene: 3. The germline V gene has CDR1 MDHEN and CDR2 SYDVKM. Here the CDR3 DNA reads TGTGCCAGCAGGTGGGACAGGGCCTCTGGAAACACCATATATTTT. Protein: CASRWDRASGNTIYF.

The chain carries TRBV5-1 and TRBJ2-2; perhaps TRBD2 as D (6 bases). The V and J ends lost 0 bases and 4 bases respectively, with 13 bases between them. Per the germline V gene, CDR1 is SGHRS and CDR2 is YFSETQ. This CDR3 has 16 amino acids. The CDR3 is CASSLASAGITGELFF. The DNA for the CDR3 is TGCGCCAGCAGCTTGGCTAGCGCAGGAATCACCGGGGAGCTGTTTTTT.

This rearrangement joins TRBV2 to TRBJ2-5; D unclear. V shed 4 bases and J shed 2 bases, with 17 bases lying between them. There are 16 residues in the CDR3. Germline V gene sequence: CDR1 SNHLY, CDR2 FYNNEI. The chain's CDR3 is CASSVPATMGQETQYF. CDR3 bases: TGTGCCAGCAGTGTTCCTGCGACCATGGGGCAAGAGACCCAGTACTTC. Together with reference TRBV2 and TRBJ2-5, the CDR3 gives the full variable domain: EPEVTQTPSHQVTQMGQEVILRCVPISNHLYFYWYRQILGQKVEFLVSFYNNEISEKSEIFDDQFSVERPDGSNFTLKIRSTKLEDSAMYFCASSVPATMGQETQYFGPGTRLLVL.

V usage is TRBV7-6 and J usage is TRBJ2-5; D is ambiguous. Germline CDR1 is SGHVS and CDR2 is FNYEAQ. The CDR3 sequence is 13 residues long. V lost 6 bases and J 2 bases, leaving 10 bases between the germline ends. CDR3 in DNA: TGTGCCAGCAGTATGACCAATCAAGAGACCCAGTACTTC. Amino acids: CASSMTNQETQYF.